This TCR beta chain stems from a study of molecular identifiers for immune sequencing clone quantification. This clonotype was seen many times. Germline loops: CDR1 LGHDT, CDR2 YNNKEL (reference sequence). This CDR3 comprises 16 residues. The V gene lost 0 bases and the J gene lost 2 bases, with 12 bases spanning the gap. TCRdb analysed the PCR reads with MiXCR anew, one entry per CDR3 protein. The sample comprises about 640,000 distinct CDR3 sequences, about 20% of which are singletons, and approximately 0.9% rests with the top ten. Sequencing was carried out using naive CD8+ T cells from blood, with Jurkat cell RNA spiked in. The subset is: FACS-sorted CD8+CD4-CCR7+CD45RA+ naive T cells. This TCR was sampled from a human donor in good health. Some libraries in this study had Jurkat cell RNA spiked in. The chain recombines TRBV3-1 with TRBJ2-3, with D hard to call. CDR3 sequence reads: CASSQDFGRTTDTQYF. In DNA, the CDR3 is TGTGCCAGCAGCCAAGATTTCGGACGGACCACAGATACGCAGTATTTT.